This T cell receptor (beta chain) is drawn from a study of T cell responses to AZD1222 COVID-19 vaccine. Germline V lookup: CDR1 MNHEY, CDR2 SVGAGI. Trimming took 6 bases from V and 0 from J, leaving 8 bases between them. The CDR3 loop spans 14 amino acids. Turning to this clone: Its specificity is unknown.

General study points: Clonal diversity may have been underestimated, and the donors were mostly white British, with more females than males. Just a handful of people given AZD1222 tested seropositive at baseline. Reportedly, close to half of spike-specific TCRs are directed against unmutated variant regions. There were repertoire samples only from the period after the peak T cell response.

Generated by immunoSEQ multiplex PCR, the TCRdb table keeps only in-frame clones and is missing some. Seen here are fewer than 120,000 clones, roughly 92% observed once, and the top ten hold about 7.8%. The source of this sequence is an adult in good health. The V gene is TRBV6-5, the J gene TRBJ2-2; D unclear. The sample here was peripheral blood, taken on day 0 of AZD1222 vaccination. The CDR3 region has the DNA TGTGCCAGCAGGTCCGAAGCGAACACCGGGGAGCTGTTTTTT. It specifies CASRSEANTGELFF.